These T cell receptor beta chains were read from a single sample in a study of blood T cell repertoires in COVID-19. Here immunoSEQ multiplex PCR was the method, and the copy in TCRdb shows in-frame clones only, minus some. The sample lists 140,000 or so clones, roughly 85% occurring once. Sequenced sample: peripheral blood. Receptors were obtained from a man aged 50-59 years with acute or convalescent COVID-19. CDR3s include the opening cysteine and the closing phenylalanine or tryptophan. Fields, in order: CDR3 length, V gene, J gene, D gene, clone size, CDR3 protein, CDR3 DNA. A D gene is named only where the DNA matches it firmly. Clone size, where shown, is once, few, many, or a class for clones that have expanded.

16,TRBV27,TRBJ2-1,TRBD2,NA,CASSWPGTSGVHEQFF,TGTGCCAGCAGTTGGCCCGGGACTAGCGGGGTCCATGAGCAGTTCTTC
14,TRBV3-1/TRBV3-2,TRBJ1-5,TRBD1,NA,CASSHSDRVQPQHF,TGTGCCAGCAGCCATAGCGACAGGGTTCAGCCCCAGCATTTT
14,TRBV7-2,TRBJ1-2,TRBD1,NA,CASSLDRTNYGYTF,TGTGCCAGCAGCTTGGACAGGACTAACTATGGCTACACCTTC
12,TRBV6-5,TRBJ2-7,TRBD1,NA,CASRTGAYEQYF,TGTGCCAGCAGGACAGGGGCTTACGAGCAGTACTTC
15,TRBV6-7,TRBJ1-5,NA,NA,CASSYPTDSHQPQHF,TGTGCCAGCAGTTACCCAACGGACAGCCATCAGCCCCAGCATTTT
15,TRBV5-6,TRBJ1-5,NA,few,CASSSGPGGDQPQHF,TGTGCCAGCAGCAGCGGACCGGGTGGGGATCAGCCCCAGCATTTT
14,TRBV6-5,TRBJ1-1,TRBD1,NA,CASSYSTGKAEAFF,TGTGCCAGCAGTTACTCGACAGGGAAAGCTGAAGCTTTCTTT
15,TRBV7-3,TRBJ2-2,TRBD2,NA,CASSLGLGMAGELFF,TGTGCCAGCAGCTTGGGACTAGGGATGGCCGGGGAGCTGTTTTTT
16,TRBV21-1,TRBJ1-5,NA,NA,CASSKGRILGNQPQHF,TGTGCCAGCAGCAAAGGCAGGATCCTCGGCAATCAGCCCCAGCATTTT
13,TRBV7-3,TRBJ1-1,NA,NA,CASSLHSGTEAFF,TGTGCCAGCAGCTTACATTCGGGGACTGAAGCTTTCTTT
15,TRBV2,TRBJ2-2,TRBD2,NA,CASGWTSLDTGELFF,TGTGCCAGCGGGTGGACTAGCCTGGACACCGGGGAGCTGTTTTTT
15,TRBV5-1,TRBJ2-7,TRBD1,NA,CASSATGTGISEQYF,TGCGCCAGCAGCGCCACCGGGACAGGGATTTCCGAGCAGTACTTC
19,TRBV20-1,TRBJ2-5,TRBD2,NA,CSASGPAALRPASGRTQYF,TGCAGTGCTAGTGGCCCCGCCGCCCTACGCCCTGCTAGCGGGAGGACCCAGTACTTC
16,TRBV7-2,TRBJ1-2,NA,NA,CASSLSPVQTNYGYTF,TGTGCCAGCAGCTTATCCCCCGTGCAGACTAACTATGGCTACACCTTC
12,TRBV3-1/TRBV3-2,TRBJ2-1,NA,NA,CASSPRANEQFF,TGTGCCAGCAGCCCCCGTGCGAATGAGCAGTTCTTC
16,TRBV7-9,TRBJ2-7,NA,few,CASSLDAGPQFYEQYF,TGTGCCAGCAGCTTAGATGCGGGGCCGCAATTCTACGAGCAGTACTTC
14,TRBV6-5,TRBJ1-5,NA,NA,CASSPGDSNQPQHF,TGTGCCAGCAGTCCCGGGGATAGCAATCAGCCCCAGCATTTT
15,TRBV24-1,TRBJ2-1,NA,NA,CATSDHQTGYNEQFF,TGTGCCACCAGTGACCATCAGACAGGATACAATGAGCAGTTCTTC
15,TRBV10-3,TRBJ1-5,NA,NA,CAISASVLRDQPQHF,TGTGCCATCAGTGCCTCGGTGTTACGAGATCAGCCCCAGCATTTT
16,TRBV11-2,TRBJ2-2,TRBD2,NA,CASSSTAGDVTGELFF,TGTGCCAGCAGCTCAACAGCGGGGGACGTCACCGGGGAGCTGTTTTTT
15,TRBV7-3,TRBJ2-7,TRBD1,NA,CASSLAAGGPYEQYF,TGTGCCAGCAGCTTAGCCGCAGGGGGCCCCTACGAGCAGTACTTC
14,TRBV24-1,TRBJ1-2,TRBD1,NA,CATSDSQGAGGYTF,TGTGCCACCAGTGATTCACAGGGGGCTGGTGGCTACACCTTC
14,TRBV6-1,TRBJ1-5,NA,NA,CASSEALHPGPQHF,TGTGCCAGCAGTGAAGCGCTACACCCAGGGCCCCAGCATTTT
15,TRBV2,TRBJ1-6,NA,NA,CASERAGRPNSPLHF,TGTGCCAGCGAACGGGCGGGACGGCCAAATTCACCCCTCCACTTT
13,TRBV30,TRBJ1-6,TRBD1,NA,CVWQGQNNSPLHF,TGTGTCTGGCAGGGACAGAATAATTCACCCCTCCACTTT
15,TRBV18,TRBJ1-3,NA,NA,CASSPDRVSGNTIYF,TGTGCCAGCTCACCCGACAGAGTCTCTGGAAACACCATATATTTT
14,TRBV28,TRBJ1-1,NA,NA,CASSLRGMNTEAFF,TGTGCCAGCAGTTTAAGGGGAATGAACACTGAAGCTTTCTTT
14,TRBV29-1,TRBJ2-3,NA,NA,CSVGDRGLTDTQYF,TGCAGCGTCGGGGATCGGGGTTTGACAGATACGCAGTATTTT
17,TRBV5-5,TRBJ2-1,NA,NA,CASSPVVGQGSYNEQFF,TGTGCCAGCAGCCCGGTGGTGGGGCAAGGCTCCTACAATGAGCAGTTCTTC
13,TRBV30,TRBJ1-2,NA,NA,CAWRDGQYYGYTF,TGTGCCTGGAGGGATGGACAGTATTATGGCTACACCTTC
15,TRBV5-1,TRBJ2-3,TRBD2,NA,CASSLEGGRADTQYF,TGCGCCAGCAGCTTGGAAGGCGGGAGGGCAGATACGCAGTATTTT
15,TRBV28,TRBJ2-3,TRBD2,NA,CASSFASGGTDTQYF,TGTGCCAGCAGTTTCGCTAGCGGGGGAACAGATACGCAGTATTTT
16,TRBV19,TRBJ2-4,TRBD1,once,CASSFKNRGQENIQYF,TGTGCCAGTAGCTTCAAGAACAGGGGGCAGGAAAACATTCAGTACTTC